This is a list of T cell receptor beta chains from one sample in a study of blood T cell repertoires in COVID-19. The protocol was immunoSEQ multiplex PCR, while the TCRdb copy is restricted to in-frame clones and leaves out a portion. The sample comprises about 140,000 clones, 70% to 90% of which are singletons, and around 4.5% rests with the top ten. Sequencing was performed on PBMCs or T cells enriched from blood (not recorded which). These receptors were collected from a man between 50 and 59 years old who had recovered from COVID-19. Each CDR3 is given with its conserved first and last residue.

v_gene,j_gene,CDR3aa
TRBV18,TRBJ1-5,CASSHQTGFGNQPQHF
TRBV24-1,TRBJ1-1,CATRTQGHNTEAFF
TRBV7-3,TRBJ2-2,CASSSSGGSNTGELFF
TRBV5-4,TRBJ2-5,CASTAPGSFEAQYF
TRBV28,TRBJ2-5,CASQTVGRETQYF
TRBV7-2,TRBJ1-1,CASSLTTGRNTEAFF
TRBV27,TRBJ2-2,CASSRTSGRAGTGELFF
TRBV5-1,TRBJ2-6,CASSLDRGLFSGANVLTF
TRBV6-2/TRBV6-3,TRBJ1-4,CASSLRISNEKLFF
TRBV15,TRBJ2-7,CATSRDPYEQYF
TRBV7-3,TRBJ2-2,CASSFLPGASTGELFF
TRBV6-5,TRBJ1-3,CASTQGFSGNTIYF
TRBV12-3/TRBV12-4,TRBJ2-1,CASSLVAWHEQFF
TRBV19,TRBJ1-5,CASSSRTLSQPQHF
TRBV2,TRBJ2-3,CARGVGQGTDTQYF
TRBV5-1,TRBJ2-5,CASSFELKTQYF
TRBV28,TRBJ1-3,CASRDSSGNTIYF
TRBV5-4,TRBJ1-1,CASSQGHRNTEAFF
TRBV6-5,TRBJ2-3,CASRLAGGPDTQYF
TRBV15,TRBJ1-4,CATSREGTGWEKLFF
TRBV7-2,TRBJ2-7,CASSLSRGQGDEQYF
TRBV4-2,TRBJ1-2,CASSHPFEGRNYGYTF
TRBV18,TRBJ2-2,CASSPRGGQNTGELFF
TRBV7-8,TRBJ2-3,CASSIEGSFLTDTQYF
TRBV14,TRBJ1-1,CASSRGLNTEAFF
TRBV28,TRBJ1-5,CASSLMAGGLGNQPQHF
TRBV30,TRBJ1-4,CAWRATGQKNEKLFF
TRBV2,TRBJ2-3,CASRGLAGGSRSTDTQYF
TRBV5-4,TRBJ2-3,CASSSTSGGNTQYF
TRBV30,TRBJ1-3,CAWTGTGGNTIYF
TRBV7-9,TRBJ2-3,CASNYYSTEYF
TRBV12-3/TRBV12-4,TRBJ1-1,CASSFGGPTEAFF
TRBV5-1,TRBJ1-3,CASSDDRAVGNTIYF
TRBV30,TRBJ1-6,CARGRGSSYNSPLHF
TRBV27,TRBJ1-6,CASSLKVQLNSPLHF
TRBV5-1,TRBJ2-1,CASSFIPGGVAEQFF
TRBV11-2,TRBJ2-1,CASSLGQGYNEQFF
TRBV9,TRBJ1-1,CASSLYPGTGGMNTEAFF
TRBV7-2,TRBJ2-1,CASSLVRGAGGEQFF
TRBV3-1/TRBV3-2,TRBJ2-3,CASSQGAGGQSTQYF
TRBV7-9,TRBJ2-5,CASGLAGPETQYF
TRBV24-1,TRBJ1-3,CATSDPRQGENTIYF
TRBV18,TRBJ1-1,CASSRPGTGNTEAFF
TRBV6-5,TRBJ2-4,CASSYSDNKNIQYF
TRBV4-3,TRBJ1-4,CASSREQGTRARLFF
TRBV5-5,TRBJ1-6,CASSLSDRANNSPLHF
TRBV5-8,TRBJ2-2,CASSFAELAGANTGELFF
TRBV28,TRBJ2-1,CASSSTSGRTYNEQFF